This passage covers 17 T cell receptor beta chains from one sample sequenced in a study of T-cell memory formation after mild COVID-19 (dated by TCRdb to the early 2020s). Library preparation was by 5' RACE. Instrument used: Illumina NovaSeq 6000. TCRdb passed the public sequencing reads through fastp at Q25 and MiXCR, retaining productive beta sequences. Here each entry gathers all rows of one CDR3 protein and keeps the most common genes and DNA. Within this sample are roughly 350,000 distinct CDR3 sequences, with 12% to 15% of them counted one time only. The ten most abundant clones make up 20% to 25% of the sample. The material sequenced was PBMCs or a T cell subset sorted from them (not recorded which). The source is a man younger than 35 who had mild COVID-19 (a few samples of this study predate the infection). The sample titles of this study are shuffled in the database, so cell type and time point are left out; the donor was told from shared clones.

This clonotype was seen a handful of times. This chain joins TRBV7-9 and TRBJ2-3; 8 bases line up with TRBD2. The V and J ends lost 5 bases and 0 bases, in that order; junction bases with no gene match: 7. CDR3 length equals 16 residues. CDR1 is SEHNR and CDR2 is FQNEAQ in the germline V gene (reference sequence). The CDR3 bases are TGTGCCAGCAGCACCGGGACTAGAACTAGCACAGATACGCAGTATTTT. It codes for CASSTGTRTSTDTQYF. Variable domain in full (rest from reference TRBV7-9 and TRBJ2-3): DTGVSQNPRHKITKRGQNVTFRCDPISEHNRLYWYRQTLGQGPEFLTYFQNEAQLEKSRLLSDRFSAERPKGSFSTLEIQRTEQGDSAMYLCASSTGTRTSTDTQYFGPGTRLTVL.

This clonotype has just a few counts. The chain is built from TRBV5-1 and TRBJ2-2, with 7 bases that match TRBD1. V trimming: 7 bases; J trimming: 0 bases; junction bases outside the gene matches: 15. CDR3 length equals 18 residues. Germline V CDR1 and CDR2: SGHRS, YFSETQ. The DNA of the CDR3 is TGCGCCAGCCCACCTAAAAAACAGGGGCAGCCGAACACCGGGGAGCTGTTTTTT. Its protein product is CASPPKKQGQPNTGELFF.

This clonotype was detected only a few times. The gene calls are TRBV15 and TRBJ1-4; D gene ambiguous. V was clipped by 4 bases and J by 8 bases, with 11 bases between them. This CDR3 has 13 amino acids. Germline V gives CDR1 LNHNV, CDR2 YYDKDF (reference sequence). The CDR3 spells CATSKMGGEKLFF. The CDR3 DNA sequence: TGTGCCACCAGCAAGATGGGTGGGGAAAAACTGTTTTTT.

The table lists this clonotype with many counts. The J gene is TRBJ1-6, the V gene TRBV5-1; D is undetermined. Deletions cut 0 bases from V and 3 bases from J, with 4 bases between. Per the germline V gene, CDR1 is SGHRS and CDR2 is YFSETQ. The length of the CDR3 is 14 residues. CDR3 nucleotide sequence: TGCGCCAGCAGCTTGGGACACTATAATTCACCCCTCCACTTT. Translated: CASSLGHYNSPLHF.

This clonotype has only a few counts. The CDR3 nucleotides are TGTGCCAGCAGCATCCGGGACCAAGAGACCCAGTACTTC. This translates into CASSIRDQETQYF. The V call is TRBV7-3, the J call TRBJ2-5; D is undetermined. Germline assignment: CDR1 SGHTA and CDR2 FQGTGA. The V and J ends lost 5 bases and 0 bases respectively, with 7 bases between them. The CDR3 sequence is 13 residues long.

V and J are TRBV7-6 and TRBJ2-3; 9 bases align to TRBD2. V shed 5 bases and J 2 bases; nucleotides not matched to a gene: 8. The CDR3 totals 16 residues. Germline-derived CDR1 and CDR2 are SGHVS and FNYEAQ. The CDR3 loop reads CASSRKRGASTDTQYF. The CDR3 nucleotides are TGTGCCAGCAGCAGGAAGCGGGGGGCGTCCACAGATACGCAGTATTTT.

This clonotype was detected ten times or more. The CDR3 sequence is CASSQELTDNEKLFF. The CDR3 DNA is TGCGCCAGCAGCCAAGAATTAACGGATAATGAAAAACTGTTTTTT. This sequence joins TRBV4-3 and TRBJ1-4; D is ambiguous. Germline CDR1 LGHNA, CDR2 YSLEER. V was pared by 0 bases and J by 4 bases, with 9 bases between. The CDR3 totals 15 residues.

This clonotype was seen more than once but under ten times. The V call is TRBV15, the J call TRBJ2-3, with 12 bases matching TRBD1. V was clipped by 5 bases and J by 7 bases; unmatched bases: 13. Germline V gene data show CDR1 as LNHNV and CDR2 as YYDKDF (reference sequence). The CDR3 is 17 amino acids. The CDR3 region has the DNA TGTGCCACCAGCCGAGGAGGCGGGACAGGGGGCCTACATACGCAGTATTTT. Residues: CATSRGGGTGGLHTQYF.

The sample holds a few counts of this clonotype. The V gene is TRBV7-9, the J gene TRBJ1-2; D perhaps matches TRBD1 (5 bases). Trimming pared 1 base from V and 6 bases from J, leaving 9 bases between. The germline V gene encodes CDR1 SEHNR and CDR2 FQNEAQ (reference sequence). This CDR3 is built from 13 residues. The CDR3 DNA is TGTGCCAGCAGCTTAGGGGGCGTGGATGGCTACACCTTC. The encoded protein is CASSLGGVDGYTF.

The V call is TRBV6-2 or TRBV6-3, the J call TRBJ2-1; 10 bases align to TRBD1. The V gene end was trimmed by 0 bases and the J gene end by 2 bases; junction bases not matched to a gene: 4. CDR1 and CDR2 from the germline V gene are MNHEY and SVGEGT. The CDR3 is 17 amino acids. DNA of the CDR3: TGTGCCAGCAGTTACTCGACGGGGACAGGGGCCTACAATGAGCAGTTCTTC. Translating it yields CASSYSTGTGAYNEQFF.

A few counts support this clonotype. CDR3 sequence (DNA): TGTGCCAGTTCCTCCGACAGGGGCCCAAATCAGCCCCAGCATTTT. It encodes CASSSDRGPNQPQHF. The V call is TRBV19, the J call TRBJ1-5, with 8 bases matching TRBD1. CDR1 LNHDA and CDR2 SQIVND come from the germline V gene (reference sequence). This CDR3 comprises 15 residues. Losses at the gene ends were 8 bases for V and 4 bases for J; bases not matched to a gene: 10.

This chain joins TRBV18 and TRBJ1-1, with a possible D match to TRBD1 (5 bases). The CDR3 is made up of 16 amino acids. V was clipped by 1 base and J by 9 bases, with 21 bases between them. Germline values: CDR1 KGHSH, CDR2 LQKENI. This CDR3 is CASSPRTQTVGEKAFF. In nucleotides, the CDR3 is TGTGCCAGCTCACCACGGACGCAGACAGTTGGAGAAAAAGCTTTCTTT.

This clonotype occurred once. This may be a read error, as it is one base from a much larger clone. This sequence joins TRBV20-1 and TRBJ2-1; D remains unclear. Germline CDR1 and CDR2: DFQATT and SNEGSKA (reference sequence). Trimming removed 5 bases from V and 3 bases from J, with 8 bases in between. This CDR3 has 12 amino acids. The CDR3 region is CSAPDGYNEQFF. The CDR3 nucleotides are TGCAGTGCTCCCGACGGCTACAATGAGCAGTTCTTC.

V gene TRBV4-2 combines with J gene TRBJ2-1, with 11 bases fitting TRBD2. The V gene end was trimmed by 1 base and the J gene end by 0 bases; junction bases not matched to a gene: 11. The CDR3 length is 20 residues. Germline V CDR1 and CDR2: LGHNA, YNFKEQ. CDR3 nucleotides: TGTGCCAGCAGCCAAGTAATGGCTAGCGGGGGGCTGAGCTCCTACAATGAGCAGTTCTTC. Translating it yields CASSQVMASGGLSSYNEQFF.

The chain uses TRBV12-3 or TRBV12-4 and TRBJ2-1; D gene uncertain. This CDR3 comprises 14 residues. V dropped 9 bases and J dropped 9 bases, with 21 bases sitting between them. The chain's CDR3 is CASSRLRVRAEQFF. CDR3 coding DNA: TGTGCCAGTTCAAGACTTAGAGTACGTGCTGAGCAGTTCTTC.

This clonotype was seen a few times. V is TRBV5-5 and J is TRBJ2-2, with 7 bases matching TRBD1. The CDR3 has 16 amino acids. V trimming: 2 bases; J trimming: 3 bases; junction bases outside the gene matches: 7. Looked up from germline, CDR1 is SGHKS and CDR2 is YYEKEE (reference sequence). CDR3 loop: CASSLTTGFHTGELFF. CDR3 in DNA: TGTGCCAGCAGCTTAACGACAGGGTTCCACACCGGGGAGCTGTTTTTT.

This chain uses TRBV7-9 with TRBJ1-2; 9 bases align to TRBD1. The CDR3 is 14 amino acids. The ends lost 4 bases at V and 6 bases at J; junction bases unmatched: 6. Germline V gene sequence: CDR1 SEHNR, CDR2 FQNEAQ (reference sequence). The CDR3 coding sequence is TGTGCCAGCAGCTCATTACAGGGGGCGGATGGCTACACCTTC. Encoded protein: CASSSLQGADGYTF.